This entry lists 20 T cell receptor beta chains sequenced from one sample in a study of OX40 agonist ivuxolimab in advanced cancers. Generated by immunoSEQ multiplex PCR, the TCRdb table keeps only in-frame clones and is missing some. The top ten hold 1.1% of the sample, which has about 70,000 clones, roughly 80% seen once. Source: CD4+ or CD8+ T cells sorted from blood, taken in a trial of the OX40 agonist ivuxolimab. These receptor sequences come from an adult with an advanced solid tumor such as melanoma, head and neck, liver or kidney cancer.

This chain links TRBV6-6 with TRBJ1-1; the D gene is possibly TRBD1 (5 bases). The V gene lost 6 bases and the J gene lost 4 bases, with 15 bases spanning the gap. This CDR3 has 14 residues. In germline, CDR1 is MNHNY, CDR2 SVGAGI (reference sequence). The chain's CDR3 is CASRGEGVATEAFF. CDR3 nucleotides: TGTGCCAGCAGGGGCGAAGGGGTAGCCACTGAAGCTTTCTTT.

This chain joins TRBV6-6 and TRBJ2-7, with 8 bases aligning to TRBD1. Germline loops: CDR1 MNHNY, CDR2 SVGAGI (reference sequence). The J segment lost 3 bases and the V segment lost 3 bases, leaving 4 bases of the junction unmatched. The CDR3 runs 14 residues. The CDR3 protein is CASSYQQGGYEQYF. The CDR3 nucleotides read TGTGCCAGCAGTTATCAACAGGGGGGCTACGAGCAGTACTTC.

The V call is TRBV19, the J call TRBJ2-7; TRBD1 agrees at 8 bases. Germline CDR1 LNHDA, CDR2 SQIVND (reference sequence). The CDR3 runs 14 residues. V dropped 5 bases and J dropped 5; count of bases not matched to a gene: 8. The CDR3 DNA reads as TGTGCCAGTAGTTCTCACAGGGGGAGCAACGAGCAGTACTTC. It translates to CASSSHRGSNEQYF.

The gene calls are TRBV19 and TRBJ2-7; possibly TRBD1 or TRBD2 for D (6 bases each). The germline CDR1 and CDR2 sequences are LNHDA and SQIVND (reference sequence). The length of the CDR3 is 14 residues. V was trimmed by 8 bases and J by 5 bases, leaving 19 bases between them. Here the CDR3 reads CASSKGGSRNEQYF. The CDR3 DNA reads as TGTGCCAGTTCCAAAGGGGGGTCTAGAAACGAGCAGTACTTC.

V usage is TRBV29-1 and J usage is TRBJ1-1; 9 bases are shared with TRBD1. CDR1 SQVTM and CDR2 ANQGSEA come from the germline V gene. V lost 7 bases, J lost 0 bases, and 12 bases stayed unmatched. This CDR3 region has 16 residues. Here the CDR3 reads CSATDRGARLNTEAFF. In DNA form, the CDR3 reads TGCAGCGCCACTGACAGGGGGGCCCGGCTGAACACTGAAGCTTTCTTT.

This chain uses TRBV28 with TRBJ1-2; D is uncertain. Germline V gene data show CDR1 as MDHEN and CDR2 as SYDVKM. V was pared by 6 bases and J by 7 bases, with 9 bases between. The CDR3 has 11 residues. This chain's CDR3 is CASSSHRGYTF. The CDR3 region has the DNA TGTGCCAGCAGCTCCCACCGTGGCTACACCTTC.

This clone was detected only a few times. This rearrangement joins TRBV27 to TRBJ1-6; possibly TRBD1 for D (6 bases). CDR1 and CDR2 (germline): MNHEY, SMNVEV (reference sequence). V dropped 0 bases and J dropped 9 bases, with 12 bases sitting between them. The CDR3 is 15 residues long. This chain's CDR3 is CASSLSSGGSSPLHF. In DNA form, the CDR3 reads TGTGCCAGCAGTTTATCATCGGGGGGCAGTTCACCCCTCCACTTT.

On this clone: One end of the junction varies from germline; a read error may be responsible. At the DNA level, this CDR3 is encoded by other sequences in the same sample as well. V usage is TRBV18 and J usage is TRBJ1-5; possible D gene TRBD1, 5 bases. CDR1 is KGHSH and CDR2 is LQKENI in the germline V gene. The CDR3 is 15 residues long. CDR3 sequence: CASSPEEGPYAPQHF. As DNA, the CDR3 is TGCGCCAGCTCACCAGAGGAGGGGCCGTACGCGCCCCAGCATTTT.

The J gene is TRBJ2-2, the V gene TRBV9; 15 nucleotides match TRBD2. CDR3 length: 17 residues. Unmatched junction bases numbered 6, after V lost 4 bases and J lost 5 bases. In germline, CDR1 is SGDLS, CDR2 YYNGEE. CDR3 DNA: TGTGCCAGCAGCCCCCGGACTAGCGGGGGGGCAACCGGGGAGCTGTTTTTT. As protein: CASSPRTSGGATGELFF.

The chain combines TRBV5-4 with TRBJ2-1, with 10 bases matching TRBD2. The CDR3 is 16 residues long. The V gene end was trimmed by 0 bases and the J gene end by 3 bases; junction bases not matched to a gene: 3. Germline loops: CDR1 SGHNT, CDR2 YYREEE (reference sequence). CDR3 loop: CASSLAPSGSYNEQFF. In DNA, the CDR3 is TGTGCCAGCAGCTTGGCCCCTAGCGGGAGCTACAATGAGCAGTTCTTC.

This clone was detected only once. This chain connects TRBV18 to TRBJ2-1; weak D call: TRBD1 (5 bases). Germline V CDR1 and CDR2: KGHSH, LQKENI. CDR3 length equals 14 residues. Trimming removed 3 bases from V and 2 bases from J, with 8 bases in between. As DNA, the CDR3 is TGTGCCAGCTCACCCTCGGACACCTACAATGAGCAGTTCTTC. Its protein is CASSPSDTYNEQFF.

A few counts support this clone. CDR3 sequence (DNA): TGTGCCAGTGGACCGGTGGAGCGTGAGTATGGCTACACCTTC. Amino acid sequence: CASGPVEREYGYTF. The chain joins TRBV19 to TRBJ1-2, with D unresolved. The germline V gene has CDR1 LNHDA and CDR2 SQIVND (reference sequence). CDR3 length equals 14 residues. The ends were cut back, 8 bases at V and 5 bases at J, with 18 bases in the middle.

The CDR3 coding sequence is TGCGCCAGCAGCTTATCAGGGGCAACTAATGAAAAACTGTTTTTT. Encoded protein: CASSLSGATNEKLFF. The V call is TRBV5-1, the J call TRBJ1-4, with D perhaps matching TRBD1 (6 bases). V was shortened by 2 bases and J by 0 bases, with 8 bases between the two germline ends. CDR1 is SGHRS, CDR2 YFSETQ, per germline. The CDR3 is made up of 15 amino acids.

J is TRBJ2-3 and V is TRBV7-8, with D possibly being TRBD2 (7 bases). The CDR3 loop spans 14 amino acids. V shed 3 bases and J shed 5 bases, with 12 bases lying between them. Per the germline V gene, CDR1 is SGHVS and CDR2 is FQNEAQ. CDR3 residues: CASSFAGAGDTQYF. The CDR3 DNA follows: TGTGCCAGCAGCTTTGCGGGGGCAGGAGATACGCAGTATTTT.

The CDR3 region is CAISVGGTSGGATVANEQFF. The CDR3 DNA sequence: TGTGCCATCAGTGTTGGTGGGACTAGCGGGGGGGCAACGGTCGCGAATGAGCAGTTCTTC. This chain uses TRBV10-3 with TRBJ2-1, with 16 bases aligning to TRBD2. Per germline, CDR1 ENHRY and CDR2 SYGVKD. The V and J ends lost 4 bases and 7 bases, in that order; junction bases with no gene match: 16. This CDR3 comprises 20 residues.

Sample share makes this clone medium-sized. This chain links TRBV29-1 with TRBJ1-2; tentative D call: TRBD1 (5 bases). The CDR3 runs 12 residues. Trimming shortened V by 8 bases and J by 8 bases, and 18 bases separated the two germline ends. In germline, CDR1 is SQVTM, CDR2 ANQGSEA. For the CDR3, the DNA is TGCAGCTCTGGCGGGACCCTGGGGGGCTACACCTTC. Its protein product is CSSGGTLGGYTF.

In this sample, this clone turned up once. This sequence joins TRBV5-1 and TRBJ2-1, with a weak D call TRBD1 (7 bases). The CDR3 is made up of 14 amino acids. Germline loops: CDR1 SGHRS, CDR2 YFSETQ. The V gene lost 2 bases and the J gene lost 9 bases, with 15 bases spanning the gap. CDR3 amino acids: CASSFSGGRSEQFF. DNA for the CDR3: TGCGCCAGCAGCTTTTCAGGGGGGCGCAGTGAGCAGTTCTTC.

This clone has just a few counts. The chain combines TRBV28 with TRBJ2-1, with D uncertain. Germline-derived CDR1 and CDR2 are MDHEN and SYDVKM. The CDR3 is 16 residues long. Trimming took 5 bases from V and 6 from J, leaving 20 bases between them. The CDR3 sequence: CASSDHPSPKGNEQFF. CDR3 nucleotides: TGTGCCAGCAGTGACCACCCATCACCTAAGGGCAATGAGCAGTTCTTC.

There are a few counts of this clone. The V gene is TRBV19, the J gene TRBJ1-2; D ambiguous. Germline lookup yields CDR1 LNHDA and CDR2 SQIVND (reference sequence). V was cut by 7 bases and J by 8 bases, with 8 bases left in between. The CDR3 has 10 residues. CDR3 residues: CASKGGGYTF. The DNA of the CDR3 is TGTGCCAGTAAAGGAGGAGGCTACACCTTC.

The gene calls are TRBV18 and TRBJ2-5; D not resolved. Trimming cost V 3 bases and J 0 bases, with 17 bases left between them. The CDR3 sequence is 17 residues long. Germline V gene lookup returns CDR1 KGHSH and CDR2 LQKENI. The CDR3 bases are TGTGCCAGCTCACCTGGGGTAGTGGGGATGTACCAAGAGACCCAGTACTTC. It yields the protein CASSPGVVGMYQETQYF. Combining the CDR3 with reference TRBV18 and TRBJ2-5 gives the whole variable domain NAGVMQNPRHLVRRRGQEARLRCSPMKGHSHVYWYRQLPEEGLKFMVYLQKENIIDESGMPKERFSAEFPKEGPSILRIQQVVRGDSAAYFCASSPGVVGMYQETQYFGPGTRLLVL.